Each of the 10 T cell receptor beta chains below was sequenced from the same sample in a study of cytomegalovirus exposure and HLA in healthy donors. 60 Vbeta and 13 Jbeta primers were used in PCR. Clones were read by immunoSEQ multiplex PCR, and TCRdb kept only the in-frame ones, dropping some. The sample holds around 60,000 clones. Sequenced input: PBMCs. The receptor source for this set is a woman under 30 in good health and CMV-seronegative.

The chain couples TRBV6-5 to TRBJ1-3, with a weak D call TRBD1 (5 bases). The CDR3 consists of 15 residues. Looked up from germline, CDR1 is MNHEY and CDR2 is SVGAGI. The ends were cut back, 5 bases at V and 0 bases at J, with 11 bases in the middle. Here the CDR3 DNA reads TGTGCCAGCAGTCGACAGCGATCCTCTGGAAACACCATATATTTT. Amino acids: CASSRQRSSGNTIYF.

The V gene is TRBV5-1, the J gene TRBJ2-5; 8 nucleotides align to TRBD1. V was clipped by 6 bases and J by 5 bases; unmatched bases: 12. Germline CDR1 reads SGHRS; CDR2 reads YFSETQ. The CDR3 contains 15 residues. The CDR3 here is CASMTGVVGLETQYF. The CDR3 nucleotides are TGCGCCAGCATGACAGGGGTAGTAGGTTTGGAGACCCAGTACTTC.

The chain couples TRBV10-1 to TRBJ1-3; possible D gene TRBD1, 5 bases. The V and J ends lost 7 bases and 4 bases respectively, with 29 bases between them. Germline V gene lookup returns CDR1 WNHNN and CDR2 SYGVQD (reference sequence). The CDR3 is 19 amino acids. The CDR3 protein is CASITIWCQGKVAGNTIYF. The CDR3 region has the DNA TGCGCCAGCATCACTATCTGGTGCCAGGGAAAGGTGGCGGGAAACACCATATATTTT.

The chain uses TRBV5-1 and TRBJ2-5; no definite D call. Between the trimmed V and J ends, which lost 3 bases and 4 bases, there was a span of 7 bases. The length of the CDR3 is 12 residues. Germline V gene lookup returns CDR1 SGHRS and CDR2 YFSETQ. Written as DNA, the CDR3 is TGCGCCAGCAGCTCAGGTCTAGAGACCCAGTACTTC. Translating it yields CASSSGLETQYF.

V gene TRBV7-9 combines with J gene TRBJ2-7; D not resolved. V was shortened by 3 bases and J by 0 bases, with 6 bases between the two germline ends. The CDR3 loop spans 13 amino acids. Germline V lookup: CDR1 SEHNR, CDR2 FQNEAQ (reference sequence). In DNA form, the CDR3 reads TGTGCCAGCAGCTTGAAGCTCTCCTACGAGCAGTACTTC. It yields the protein CASSLKLSYEQYF.

The V and J genes are TRBV9 and TRBJ2-1, with D tentatively TRBD2 (7 bases). Germline V CDR1 and CDR2: SGDLS, YYNGEE. This CDR3 spans 11 amino acids. V gave up 3 bases and J gave up 13 bases, with 11 bases separating them. CDR3 coding DNA: TGTGCCAGCAGCGCCGGGGGGCCTCAGTTCTTC. Translating it yields CASSAGGPQFF.

J is TRBJ2-2 and V is TRBV30; the D gene is possibly TRBD1 (5 bases). Germline V gene sequence: CDR1 GTSNPN, CDR2 SVGIG (reference sequence). This CDR3 has 15 amino acids. Deletions cut 4 bases from V and 1 base from J, with 13 bases between. The CDR3 bases are TGTGCCTGGAAGAGCTTAGGGGAGAACACCGGGGAGCTGTTTTTT. Encoded protein: CAWKSLGENTGELFF.

The V call is TRBV14, the J call TRBJ2-5, with 8 bases that match TRBD2. V gave up 2 bases and J gave up 3 bases; unmatched junction bases: 17. CDR3 length equals 19 residues. The germline gives CDR1 SGHDN, CDR2 FVKESK. In DNA form, the CDR3 reads TGTGCCAGCAGCCAACCGGGCCGGGGACTAGGGAGTTGGGAAGAGACCCAGTACTTC. Its translation is CASSQPGRGLGSWEETQYF.

This rearrangement joins TRBV2 to TRBJ2-7; 7 nucleotides match TRBD1. CDR3 length: 13 residues. CDR1 and CDR2 (germline): SNHLY, FYNNEI. With V trimmed by 6 bases and J by 6 bases, 8 bases remained unmatched. CDR3 protein: CASRGETGFEQYF. CDR3 in DNA: TGTGCCAGCAGGGGGGAGACAGGGTTCGAGCAGTACTTC.

This chain joins TRBV29-1 and TRBJ2-3, with 8 bases that match TRBD2. CDR3 length: 13 residues. The trim removed 6 bases at V and 2 bases at J, leaving 4 bases unmatched. From germline, CDR1 is SQVTM and CDR2 ANQGSEA. The CDR3 protein is CSVGTRVTDTQYF. CDR3 bases: TGCAGCGTAGGGACTAGAGTCACAGATACGCAGTATTTT.